A single sample is the source of the 20 T cell receptor beta chains below, sequenced in a study of identical twins. One entry per CDR3 protein results from TCRdb running MiXCR on the 5' RACE reads. The data hold fewer than 350,000 distinct CDR3 sequences, with approximately 8.5% observed a single time. These same records also appear under a second study, on yellow fever vaccine responses in identical twins.

Input material: memory (CD45RO+) T cells sorted from blood. These receptors were collected from a woman aged 18-30 years in good health.

This clonotype was recorded at least ten times. This chain links TRBV20-1 with TRBJ2-7; 11 nucleotides match TRBD1. This CDR3 comprises 14 residues. The V gene's germline CDR1 is DFQATT and CDR2 SNEGSKA (reference sequence). The V gene end was trimmed by 7 bases and the J gene end by 2 bases; junction bases not matched to a gene: 7. The CDR3, as DNA: TGCAGTGGTTCTCCGGGACAGGGGGCCTACGAGCAGTACTTC. This translates into CSGSPGQGAYEQYF.

This clonotype occurred a few times. The rearrangement joins TRBV24-1 to TRBJ2-7; D is undetermined. This CDR3 spans 14 amino acids. Trimming cost V 4 bases and J 3 bases, with 12 bases left between them. The germline V gene has CDR1 KGHDR and CDR2 SFDVKD. CDR3 in amino acids: CATSDDGVGYEQYF. CDR3 bases: TGTGCCACCAGTGACGATGGGGTAGGCTACGAGCAGTACTTC.

The chain uses TRBV3-1 and TRBJ2-2, with D unresolved. V was pared by 4 bases and J by 4 bases, with 7 bases between. From germline, CDR1 is LGHDT and CDR2 YNNKEL (reference sequence). There are 13 residues in the CDR3. The CDR3 DNA follows: TGTGCCAGCAGCCGACTCCTCACCGGGGAGCTGTTTTTT. Its protein is CASSRLLTGELFF. The full variable domain, rest sourced from reference TRBV3-1 and TRBJ2-2, is DTAVSQTPKYLVTQMGNDKSIKCEQNLGHDTMYWYKQDSKKFLKIMFSYNNKELIINETVPNRFSPKSPDKAHLNLHINSLELGDSAVYFCASSRLLTGELFFGEGSRLTVL.

The chain combines TRBV29-1 with TRBJ1-5; 7 positions agree with TRBD1. Trimming took 4 bases from V and 3 from J; bases not matched to a gene: 9. There are 15 residues in the CDR3. Looked up from germline, CDR1 is SQVTM and CDR2 is ANQGSEA. The DNA of the CDR3 is TGCAGCGTTGCGGTGGGGACAGCTCTCAATCAGCCCCAGCATTTT. Translation gives CSVAVGTALNQPQHF. Based on the CDR3 plus reference TRBV29-1 and TRBJ1-5, the full variable domain is SAVISQKPSRDICQRGTSLTIQCQVDSQVTMMFWYRQQPGQSLTLIATANQGSEATYESGFVIDKFPISRPNLTFSTLTVSNMSPEDSSIYLCSVAVGTALNQPQHFGDGTRLSIL.

This clonotype has more than one count but fewer than ten. The chain combines TRBV6-1 with TRBJ1-5, with unresolved D. V was trimmed by 6 bases and J by 2 bases, leaving 11 bases between them. Germline CDR1 and CDR2: MNHNS and SASEGT. The length of the CDR3 is 14 residues. CDR3 residues: CASSLVRGNQPQHF. The CDR3 nucleotides are TGTGCCAGCAGCCTTGTAAGGGGCAATCAGCCCCAGCATTTT.

This clonotype was seen only a few times. The chain uses TRBV20-1 and TRBJ2-4; D possibly corresponds to TRBD2 (7 bases). Trimming took 5 bases from V and 4 from J, leaving 12 bases between them. Germline-derived CDR1 and CDR2 are DFQATT and SNEGSKA (reference sequence). The CDR3 has 13 amino acids. The CDR3 spells CSAGGGAKNIQYF. DNA of the CDR3: TGCAGTGCTGGCGGGGGCGCGAAAAACATTCAGTACTTC.

The chain links TRBV20-1 to TRBJ2-5; 11 bases fit TRBD2. The germline V gene encodes CDR1 DFQATT and CDR2 SNEGSKA (reference sequence). The CDR3 has 15 amino acids. V lost 2 bases and J lost 2; bases outside the gene matches: 4. The CDR3 nucleotides read TGCAGTGCTAGACCTAGCGGGAGGACTCAAGAGACCCAGTACTTC. Its protein product is CSARPSGRTQETQYF.

This chain's CDR3 is CASSLGRQGGSPLHF. The CDR3 DNA is TGTGCCAGCAGCTTGGGCAGACAGGGAGGCTCACCCCTCCACTTT. The genes are TRBV11-2 and TRBJ1-6; 7 nucleotides line up with TRBD1. Unmatched junction bases numbered 9, after V lost 3 bases and J lost 10 bases. The CDR3 contains 15 residues. The germline gives CDR1 SGHAT, CDR2 FQNNGV.

This clonotype was detected only a few times. The CDR3 DNA reads TGTGCCAGCAGCGGAGAGAGGACCGGGACTAGCACAGATACGCAGTATTTT. Amino acids: CASSGERTGTSTDTQYF. The rearrangement uses TRBV9 and TRBJ2-3; D perhaps matches TRBD2 (6 bases). With 3 bases removed from V and 0 bases from J, the gap between germline ends came to 17 bases. Germline values: CDR1 SGDLS, CDR2 YYNGEE. The CDR3 runs 17 residues.

This clonotype was recorded many times. The chain has TRBV11-1 and TRBJ2-1, with TRBD2 identical over 7 bases. Germline V gives CDR1 SGHAT, CDR2 FQDESV (reference sequence). The CDR3 covers 18 residues. V shed 3 bases, J shed 0 bases, and the junction held 11 bases outside the gene matches. The CDR3 nucleotides read TGTGCCAGCAGCTTTTCCCCGGGGGGATTGAGCTCCTACAATGAGCAGTTCTTC. Residues: CASSFSPGGLSSYNEQFF.

This clonotype was seen at least ten times. This chain joins TRBV5-4 and TRBJ2-7; D ambiguous. Germline V CDR1 and CDR2: SGHNT, YYREEE (reference sequence). V was pared by 3 bases and J by 3 bases, with 10 bases between. The CDR3 loop spans 13 amino acids. The CDR3 here is CASSSYGFYEQYV. In DNA, the CDR3 is TGTGCCAGCAGCTCATACGGGTTCTACGAGCAGTACGTC.

The table lists this clonotype with many counts. The chain joins TRBV20-1 to TRBJ2-7; TRBD2 is a possible D gene (5 bases). The CDR3 sequence is 15 residues long. V was pared by 3 bases and J by 3 bases, with 18 bases between. The germline V gene has CDR1 DFQATT and CDR2 SNEGSKA (reference sequence). CDR3 DNA: TGCAGTGCTAGGTCAGGAAGCGGAAGCCACTACGAGCAGTACTTC. Translating it yields CSARSGSGSHYEQYF.

This clonotype was counted many times. The chain uses TRBV3-1 and TRBJ2-5; tentatively, D is TRBD1 or TRBD2 (5 bases each). Germline V CDR1 and CDR2: LGHDT, YNNKEL (reference sequence). Trimming removed 4 bases at V and 4 bases at J, with 16 bases between. The CDR3 is 15 residues long. CDR3 sequence reads: CASSPPGKRGETQYF. CDR3 bases: TGTGCCAGCAGCCCACCGGGGAAAAGGGGAGAGACCCAGTACTTC.

The chain uses TRBV6-1 and TRBJ2-3; a weak D match, TRBD2 (5 bases). V was shortened by 1 base and J by 2 bases, with 10 bases between the two germline ends. CDR3 length: 15 amino acids. Germline V gene lookup returns CDR1 MNHNS and CDR2 SASEGT. The CDR3 sequence is CASSEVDSATDTQYF. In nucleotides, the CDR3 is TGTGCCAGCAGTGAAGTTGATAGCGCCACAGATACGCAGTATTTT.

The rearrangement links TRBV28 to TRBJ1-2, with D perhaps matching TRBD1 (5 bases). The germline V and J ends were trimmed by 3 bases and 8 bases, with 16 bases remaining between them. The V gene's germline CDR1 is MDHEN and CDR2 SYDVKM. There are 14 residues in the CDR3. The CDR3 spells CASSLGQGLSGYTF. The DNA of the CDR3 is TGTGCCAGCAGTTTGGGGCAGGGATTGTCGGGCTACACCTTC.

This clonotype was recorded at least ten times. This chain joins TRBV10-3 and TRBJ1-5, with a tentative D call TRBD1 (6 bases). V lost 9 bases to trimming and J lost 9 bases, with 21 bases between them. CDR1 is ENHRY and CDR2 is SYGVKD in the germline V gene. The CDR3 sequence is 14 residues long. The CDR3 is CAIVTGMGRGPQHF. The CDR3 DNA reads TGTGCCATTGTTACAGGGATGGGGCGAGGGCCCCAGCATTTT.

This clonotype has ten or more counts. V gene TRBV12-3 or TRBV12-4 combines with J gene TRBJ1-1; TRBD1 matches at 7 bases. J lost 7 bases, V lost 6 bases, and 8 bases had no gene match. This CDR3 comprises 13 residues. This CDR3 is CASSLRDSIEAFF. In nucleotides, the CDR3 is TGTGCCAGCAGCCTCCGGGACAGTATTGAAGCTTTCTTT.

Ten or more counts support this clonotype. V and J are TRBV12-3 or TRBV12-4 and TRBJ2-3; 12 bases match TRBD1. Trimming took 6 bases from V and 3 from J; bases not matched to a gene: 7. CDR3 length equals 16 residues. CDR3 region: CASSLGTGGITDTQYF. DNA for the CDR3: TGTGCCAGCAGCCTGGGGACAGGGGGCATAACAGATACGCAGTATTTT.

Many counts were recorded for this clonotype. The chain links TRBV20-1 to TRBJ2-1; D call uncertain. The V and J ends lost 4 bases and 0 bases respectively, with 10 bases between them. The V gene's germline CDR1 is DFQATT and CDR2 SNEGSKA (reference sequence). The CDR3 is 14 residues long. The CDR3 nucleotides read TGCAGTGCTATTTCTGGAAGCTCCTACAATGAGCAGTTCTTC. It specifies CSAISGSSYNEQFF.

There are a few counts of this clonotype. The J gene is TRBJ1-2, the V gene TRBV9; TRBD1 is a possible D gene (6 bases). The germline V and J ends were trimmed by 4 bases and 4 bases, with 20 bases remaining between them. The CDR3 has 16 amino acids. CDR1 is SGDLS and CDR2 is YYNGEE in the germline V gene. For the CDR3, the DNA is TGTGCCAGCAGCCCAGGACAGAGGGGAAATCTCTATGGCTACACCTTC. This encodes CASSPGQRGNLYGYTF.